This T cell receptor (beta chain) originates from a study of cytomegalovirus exposure and HLA in healthy donors (TCRdb year 2017). The study in broad terms: An earlier analysis of several hundred of the donors reported 250 to 350 Gb of sequence data and around 120 million unique TCR beta sequences obtained from roughly 170 million T cells. About 280 gigabases of sequencing data and around 90 million unique TCR sequences made up an early release that covered 500 to 650 HLA-typed donors. The genetic ancestry cluster associated with self-reported Caucasian donors included approximately 85% of the roughly 380 genotyped donors. The study aimed to test whether cataloging public T cell receptors could reveal signatures of past pathogen exposure. The study profiled the T cell repertoires of approximately 700 subjects by immunosequencing and related them to cytomegalovirus serostatus. A separate validation cohort of 100 to 150 different subjects was used in addition to the approximately 700-subject first cohort. To predict cytomegalovirus infection status, the study combined high-throughput TCR immunosequencing, statistical association of individual TCRs with disease status, and machine learning. A later analysis re-analyzed previously published TCR beta repertoires from 660 or so donors and added high-resolution HLA genotyping to study TCR occurrence patterns. The later analysis used no new phenotypic data to find candidate immune exposures, relying instead on TCR beta sequences and their occurrence across donors. An earlier analysis of several hundred of the donors applied high-throughput TCR beta sequencing to assess whether each TCR beta V gene segment acted as functional or pseudogenic. Donor age, sex, ethnicity and CMV serostatus were compiled together with the repertoire data. In a later genetic analysis, genome-wide SNP genotypes for about three fifths of the 666 donors were used, and that subset was treated as a discovery cohort. Every repertoire in the discovery cohort had been generated on one and the same sequencing platform. Both class I and class II loci were covered by HLA typing, at four-digit resolution. Typing coverage differed by locus: A, B, C, DRB1 and DQB1 were typed in roughly 620-640 donors, DQA1 in approximately 520, DPA1 in some 610, and DPB1 in around 490. Because of strong linkage in the cohort, 4 to 6 DR-DQ haplotypes were treated as single units for association and clustering. On average, approximately 250,000 unique TCR beta nucleotide sequences were sequenced per donor among 398 genotyped donors of the cohort, with 15% to 20% of those sequences being non-productive. Study-wide findings and limitations: Correlated functional status among segregating V segments might reflect linkage disequilibrium, but an unknown experimental factor could not be ruled out. Broadly in line with IMGT annotations, most TCR beta V segments showed up in productive rearrangements about 87% or about 30% of the time in an earlier analysis of a few hundred of the donors. A later analysis found that TCR association rates varied across HLA loci, with DRB1 alleles showing the most associated TCRs and HLA-C alleles the fewest. In both the original and validation cohorts, the classifier was reported to diagnose cytomegalovirus status with high specificity and sensitivity. The authors suggested that the approach could potentially be generalized to other disease states and immunological phenotypes. A cluster of highly shared sequence variants was judged likely to represent a technical artifact of the sequencing pipeline. A later analysis reported that several top co-occurrence clusters appeared linked to parvovirus B19, influenza, CMV and Epstein-Barr virus. A later analysis associated some 17,000 TCR beta sequences with specific HLA alleles at a false discovery rate of 0.05. Because HLA typing was unavailable for some donors at each locus, only the typed subset was used in association tests. In a later analysis, HLA-associated TCR beta chains showed more clonal expansion and lower generation probabilities than non-associated chains that were equally common. The 87-base-pair reads could not distinguish some IMGT-functional V segments, including TRBV6-2 and TRBV6-3, so those segments were excluded. A later analysis found that most CMV-associated TCR beta chains appeared HLA-restricted, with HLA associations seemingly driven largely by CMV exposure. The presence/absence analyses assumed that sequencing depth was roughly uniform across donors, and that assumption may not be true. Most TCR sequences were observed very rarely across donors, whereas some public TCRs were present in many individuals. When HLA alleles, especially DR and DQ, strongly co-occurred, attributing TCR associations to individual alleles was difficult. An association between a missense DCLRE1C variant and V-gene and J-gene trimming of TCR beta chains was found in a later genetic analysis and replicated in an independent cohort. In vitro tests confirmed that three of the cytomegalovirus-associated TCR beta chains recognize cytomegalovirus antigens. A later genetic analysis reported fewer N-insertions in productive TCRs among donors in an Asian-associated ancestry cluster than the roughly 700-donor mean. For the cohort, immune exposure information was limited to CMV serostatus. The earlier analysis of 587 of the donors excluded 15 to 20 rarely observed V segments, including chromosome 9 orphons, because counts were too low. The cohort was sequenced for TCR beta chains only, and without alpha or paired-chain data the features that could be detected were limited. The study gave a list of about 160 TCR beta chains associated with cytomegalovirus. A further reported finding was that TCR beta sequences accurately predicted the HLA-A and HLA-B alleles for most subjects in the first cohort.

The cohort was made up of approximately 670 healthy bone marrow donors. At the time of sampling, every cohort member was nominally healthy, though immune exposures that went unrecorded were likely present. The donor tested CMV seronegative and was one of the 352 seronegative cohort members. Each donor provided a peripheral blood sample, and peripheral blood mononuclear cells were used for TCR beta sequencing. The Qiagen DNeasy Blood Extraction Kit was used to extract genomic DNA from the blood cell samples. A remark on this clone: This receptor's antigen is unknown. Nothing much larger sits one base from this clone, and base qualities are not available.

V loses 5 bases of germline sequence and J loses 8 bases, and the interval between the two ends is 21 bases. The CDR3, from cysteine to phenylalanine, totals 15 residues. The sequence is cut down to CDR3 DNA, 45 bases in frame from base 1. From a lookup of the germline V gene, CDR1 and CDR2 are SGHTA and FQGTGA. Libraries came from the immunoSEQ multiplex PCR assay. A mixture of 60 forward primers for TCR Vbeta segments and 13 reverse primers for TCR Jbeta segments was used in the multiplex PCR. Amplification of the CDR3 region of rearranged TCR beta genes was performed with a multiplex PCR assay on genomic DNA. On the Illumina HiSeq System, the amplified TCR beta libraries were sequenced as 87-base-pair reads. The published analysis was carried out like this. Across the 670 or so repertoires, a later analysis counted tens of millions of unique TCR beta chains, around 11 million of which were shared by at least two donors. Raw reads were error-corrected and collapsed into unique sequences by a nearest-neighbor algorithm in which closely related sequences were merged to remove PCR and sequencing errors. CDR3 sequences were aligned to IMGT reference sequences to assign V, D and J gene segments. For a sequence to be retained, at least a six-nucleotide match to both a V gene segment and a J gene segment was required. Rearrangements were classified as productive when the CDR3 lacked stop codons and remained in frame with V and J, and all other rearrangements were classified as non-productive. Following IMGT convention, CDR3 was defined as the stretch from the second conserved V-encoded cysteine to the conserved J-encoded phenylalanine. Sequences without an unambiguous match to a single V gene segment were excluded from the earlier analysis of a few hundred of the donors. In an earlier analysis of a few hundred of the donors, V segments were called functional above 56.7% productive rearrangements and were called segregating when the between-donor standard deviation exceeded 5%. To diagnose cytomegalovirus status from the catalog of TCR beta chain sequences, a statistical classification framework was built. A later analysis assigned V and J genes by comparing TCR nucleotide sequences with IMGT/GENE-DB human TR gene sequences. The TCRdist pipeline was used in a later analysis to assign CDR3 sequences and most-parsimonious VDJ recombination scenarios. In a later analysis, each TCR beta chain was defined by its CDR3 amino acid sequence together with its V-gene family, and reads without a unique V-gene family were excluded. In a later analysis, approximately 640 highly shared, low-generation-probability nucleotide sequences were removed to address suspected cross-contamination and a sequencing artifact. In a later analysis, a clonal expansion index was calculated for each public chain from normalized within-repertoire ranks of inferred template counts. A later analysis computed generation probabilities with a VDJ recombination model fitted to out-of-frame rearrangements, and checked the results against IGoR. A later analysis scored TCR-TCR, TCR-HLA and TCR-CMV co-occurrence with hypergeometric tests, applying a repertoire-size bias correction to TCR pairs. A later analysis estimated false discovery rates by permuting HLA or CMV assignments 20 times. In a later analysis, co-occurring TCRs were grouped with DBSCAN, and TCRdist sequence similarity was added when clustering was performed within HLA-allele-positive subsets. Co-occurrence clustering excluded repertoires with fewer than 30,000 or more than 120,000 public chains, plus five with anomalous nucleotide sharing. This immuneACCESS table, as held by TCRdb, lists in-frame sequences with V and J called but not all clones. Of the missing ones, under half trace to an unresolved V gene in checked studies; the others have no known cause. Clone size and V and J calls were adopted from that table, with D and trimming inferred from the DNA. This sample is represented by around 110,000 clones; roughly 80% of them were singletons. Approximately 2% of the sample comes from the top ten.

Specimen: PBMCs. The sequence was collected from a man aged 25-45 years in good health and CMV-seronegative. The V and J genes are TRBV7-3 and TRBJ1-2; possibly the D gene is TRBD1, per 6 matching bases. The CDR3 has the sequence CASSQRRQGNGGYTF. The DNA sequence is given as TGTGCCAGCAGCCAACGACGGCAGGGGAACGGGGGCTACACCTTC. Extended through the reference TRBV7-3 and TRBJ1-2 proteins, this CDR3 yields the full variable domain: GAGVSQTPSNKVTEKGKYVELRCDPISGHTALYWYRQSLGQGPEFLIYFQGTGAADDSGLPNDRFFAVRPEGSVSTLKIQRTERGDSAVYLCASSQRRQGNGGYTFGSGTRLTVV.